This is a list of T cell receptor beta chains from one sample in a study of identifying expanded T cells in peripheral blood. The data were produced by immunoSEQ multiplex PCR, yet TCRdb's version contains in-frame clones alone and is incomplete. The data show under 110,000 clones, 87% seen once. Sequenced material: blood. These receptors came from a person aged 18 to 75 in good health. The CDR3 runs from the conserved cysteine through the conserved F or W. The D gene is left open where the match is weak. The size field is filled for only some rows; it gives once, few, many or a size class.

NA,TRBJ1-5,NA,TRBV6-5,NA,CASSSGFKISPSIF
few,TRBJ2-2,NA,TRBV9,TGTGCCAGCAGCTTCAAAGCTGGCGTCATAGGCGGGGAGCTGTTTTTT,CASSFKAGVIGGELFF
NA,TRBJ2-5,NA,TRBV29-1,TGCAGCGCATTGGGGTACAGAGGAGAGACCCAGTACTTC,CSALGYRGETQYF
NA,TRBJ1-2,NA,TRBV5-4,TGTGCCAGCAGCCCCCCGGGGAGGAACTATGGCTACACCTTC,CASSPPGRNYGYTF
NA,TRBJ2-7,NA,TRBV7-8,TGTGCCAGCAGCTTAGCCGGGGTCTATTCTTCCTACGAGCAGTACTTC,CASSLAGVYSSYEQYF
NA,TRBJ2-1,TRBD2,TRBV27,TGTGCCAGCAATACGGGACTAGCGGGGGGGCAAAATGAGCAGTTCTTC,CASNTGLAGGQNEQFF
NA,TRBJ2-7,NA,TRBV27,TGTGCCAGCAGTTTAACATGGGCAGGGGCAGACTCCTACGAGCAGTACTTC,CASSLTWAGADSYEQYF
once,TRBJ2-5,NA,TRBV30,TGTGCCTGGAGTTGGGGGGAGACCCAGTACTTC,CAWSWGETQYF
NA,TRBJ1-3,NA,TRBV6-6,TGTGCCACCAGACCCTTTGGGGGAAACACCATATATTTT,CATRPFGGNTIYF
NA,TRBJ2-1,NA,TRBV11-2,TGTGCCAGCAGCTTAGAGGGAACTAGAACCTACGCGCAGTTCTTC,CASSLEGTRTYAQFF
NA,TRBJ1-2,NA,TRBV18,TGTGCCAGCTCACCAACCTCAGGGTTGGACTATGGCTACACCTTC,CASSPTSGLDYGYTF
NA,TRBJ1-1,NA,TRBV5-1,TGCGCCAGCAGCTTGTCCAGCCCTAGAGAAGCTTTCTTT,CASSLSSPREAFF
NA,TRBJ2-7,NA,TRBV10-3,TGTGCCATCACGCCGGGGGAGTTTACCTACGAGCAGTACTTC,CAITPGEFTYEQYF
NA,TRBJ1-2,NA,TRBV7-9,TGTGCCAGCAGCTCGGCGGGTGGCTACACCTTC,CASSSAGGYTF
NA,TRBJ2-3,NA,TRBV15,TGTGCCACCAGCAGAACCCGGGGGCAGGGCACAGATACGCAGTATTTT,CATSRTRGQGTDTQYF
once,TRBJ1-2,NA,TRBV7-8,TGTGCCAGCAGCTTATTTGGAGGGGCGAGACCCAACTATGGCTACACCTTC,CASSLFGGARPNYGYTF